The 17 T cell receptor beta chains listed next were all sequenced from one sample in a study of cytomegalovirus exposure and HLA in healthy donors. The primer mix had 60 Vbeta and 13 Jbeta primers. Profiling relied on immunoSEQ multiplex PCR, and the TCRdb table lists in-frame clones only, not all of them. The sample carries approximately 150,000 clones, around 68% recorded once. Sequences were obtained from PBMCs. All receptors derive from a woman in her thirties or forties in good health and CMV-seropositive.

The rearrangement joins TRBV4-2 to TRBJ2-3; 7 positions agree with TRBD2. CDR1 and CDR2 (germline): LGHNA, YNFKEQ. The ends lost 1 base at V and 6 bases at J; junction bases unmatched: 10. The CDR3 totals 16 residues. The CDR3 region has the DNA TGTGCCAGCAGCCAAGGTGGCGGGGGACTCGGGGATACGCAGTATTTT. Residues: CASSQGGGGLGDTQYF.

This chain joins TRBV28 and TRBJ1-5; no clear D. Trimming left V 7 bases short and J 5 bases short, with 15 bases between. CDR1 is MDHEN, CDR2 SYDVKM, per germline. This CDR3 has 14 amino acids. The CDR3 sequence is CASTEAGSDQPQHF. CDR3 DNA: TGTGCCAGCACGGAGGCGGGGTCGGATCAGCCCCAGCATTTT.

The V call is TRBV12-5, the J call TRBJ2-2, with 15 bases lining up with TRBD2. Unmatched junction bases numbered 6, after V lost 3 bases and J lost 1 base. The CDR3 is 19 residues long. Germline V gene data show CDR1 as LGHNT and CDR2 as FRNRAP. CDR3: CASGFPRTSGGENTGELFF. CDR3 sequence (DNA): TGTGCTAGTGGTTTCCCCCGGACTAGCGGGGGGGAGAACACCGGGGAGCTGTTTTTT.

J is TRBJ1-1 and V is TRBV5-1, with TRBD1 matching 8 bases. The V gene's germline CDR1 is SGHRS and CDR2 YFSETQ. The V gene end was trimmed by 3 bases and the J gene end by 0 bases; junction bases not matched to a gene: 1. The CDR3 has 14 residues. As DNA, the CDR3 is TGCGCCAGCAGCTCGGACAGGGTGAACACTGAAGCTTTCTTT. This gives the protein CASSSDRVNTEAFF.

Notes on this clone: The junction departs from the called germline gene at one end, perhaps through a read error. The rearrangement uses TRBV4-3 and TRBJ1-6; tentatively, D is TRBD1 (5 bases). CDR1 is LGHNA and CDR2 is YSLEER in the germline V gene. The length of the CDR3 is 13 residues. The CDR3 DNA reads TGCGCCAGCAGCCGGGGCGGTAATTCACCCCTCAACTTT. Amino acid sequence: CASSRGGNSPLNF.

The J gene is TRBJ2-7, the V gene TRBV5-6; D unresolved. Germline loops: CDR1 SGHDT, CDR2 YYEEEE. The V end lost 0 bases, the J end lost 5 bases, and 15 bases lay between the germline ends. CDR3 length: 15 amino acids. The CDR3 loop reads CASSLVTLPPDEQYF. The CDR3 DNA is TGTGCCAGCAGCTTGGTAACACTACCCCCCGACGAGCAGTACTTC.

V gene TRBV2 combines with J gene TRBJ1-3; D unresolved. The CDR3 runs to 13 residues. The V and J ends lost 4 bases and 2 bases respectively, with 6 bases between them. CDR1 SNHLY and CDR2 FYNNEI come from the germline V gene. CDR3 in DNA: TGTGCCAGCAGTGCGGTAACTGGAAACACCATATATTTT. Encoded protein: CASSAVTGNTIYF.

The CDR3 DNA follows: TGTGCCAGTAGGGCCGGGACTAGCGGGGGTAGCACAGATACGCAGTATTTT. Its translation is CASRAGTSGGSTDTQYF. The J gene is TRBJ2-3, the V gene TRBV25-1, with 14 bases identical to TRBD2. With 9 bases clipped from V and 0 bases from J, the junction kept 8 bases outside the gene matches. CDR1 is MGHDK, CDR2 SYGVNS, per germline. This CDR3 comprises 17 residues. Full variable domain (outside the CDR3, taken from reference TRBV25-1 and TRBJ2-3): EADIYQTPRYLVIGTGKKITLECSQTMGHDKMYWYQQDPGMELHLIHYSYGVNSTEKGDLSSESTVSRIRTEHFPLTLESARPSHTSQYLCASRAGTSGGSTDTQYFGPGTRLTVL.

Comment on this clone: The junction does not match germline at one end; this may be a read error. The J gene is TRBJ1-1, the V gene TRBV7-9; possible D gene TRBD1, 5 bases. From germline, CDR1 is SEHNR and CDR2 FQNEAQ (reference sequence). The CDR3 totals 12 residues. CDR3 in amino acids: CSSSGHNTEAFF. As DNA, the CDR3 is TGTTCCAGCTCTGGACATAACACTGAAGCTTTCTTT.

J is TRBJ1-2 and V is TRBV29-1, with TRBD1 matching over 9 bases. Germline loops: CDR1 SQVTM, CDR2 ANQGSEA. The V gene end was trimmed by 3 bases and the J gene end by 9 bases; junction bases not matched to a gene: 8. The CDR3 consists of 13 residues. Here the CDR3 reads CSVEEGQGMRYTF. CDR3 DNA: TGCAGCGTTGAGGAGGGACAGGGTATGCGCTACACCTTC.

The V and J genes are TRBV5-6 and TRBJ2-2; 8 bases fit TRBD1. J was trimmed by 5 bases and V by 5 bases; bases with no gene match: 8. The CDR3 loop spans 15 amino acids. Germline V gene data show CDR1 as SGHDT and CDR2 as YYEEEE. This CDR3 is CASSFGQGITGELFF. The CDR3 DNA reads as TGTGCCAGCAGTTTCGGACAGGGAATAACCGGGGAGCTGTTTTTT. Complete variable domain (other parts from reference TRBV5-6 and TRBJ2-2): DAGVTQSPTHLIKTRGQQVTLRCSPKSGHDTVSWYQQALGQGPQFIFQYYEEEERQRGNFPDRFSGHQFPNYSSELNVNALLLGDSALYLCASSFGQGITGELFFGEGSRLTVL.

Remarks on this clone: The junction and the germline gene differ at one end; a read error may be behind it. The chain couples TRBV7-7 to TRBJ2-3; 10 nucleotides agree with TRBD2. Germline lookup yields CDR1 SSHAT and CDR2 FNYEAQ (reference sequence). This CDR3 has 15 residues. The CDR3 DNA follows: TGTGCTAGCAGCCCGAGCGGGGGGGCGGGAGATACGCAGTATTTT. It is translated as CASSPSGGAGDTQYF.

The chain couples TRBV6-1 to TRBJ1-2; D is undetermined. The CDR3 is made up of 15 amino acids. Germline CDR1 is MNHNS and CDR2 is SASEGT. The V end lost 8 bases, the J end lost 1 base, and 17 bases lay between the germline ends. CDR3 sequence: CASEGQPGYNYGYTF. The CDR3 coding sequence is TGTGCCAGCGAAGGCCAGCCGGGATATAACTATGGCTACACCTTC.

With regard to this clone: Compared with germline, one end of the junction differs, possibly owing to a read error. V is TRBV28 and J is TRBJ1-2; the D gene is possibly TRBD1 (5 bases). The CDR3 loop spans 14 amino acids. The germline V gene has CDR1 MDHEN and CDR2 SYDVKM. CDR3 bases: TGTGCCAGTAGTTCCTCTGGGAGGGGCTATGGCTACACCTTC. It yields the protein CASSSSGRGYGYTF.

V gene TRBV5-1 combines with J gene TRBJ2-1; the match to TRBD1 covers 8 bases. The CDR3 spans 15 residues. The germline gives CDR1 SGHRS, CDR2 YFSETQ. The V and J ends lost 5 bases and 1 base, in that order; junction bases with no gene match: 5. CDR3 DNA sequence: TGCGCCAGCAGGTCTACAGGGGGTTCCTACAATGAGCAGTTCTTC. It specifies CASRSTGGSYNEQFF. The whole variable domain, remainder taken from reference TRBV5-1 and TRBJ2-1, is KAGVTQTPRYLIKTRGQQVTLSCSPISGHRSVSWYQQTPGQGLQFLFEYFSETQRNKGNFPGRFSGRQFSNSRSEMNVSTLELGDSALYLCASRSTGGSYNEQFFGPGTRLTVL.

This clone was detected only a few times. The rearrangement joins TRBV5-6 to TRBJ2-3; 10 positions match TRBD2. Trimming removed 2 bases from V and 7 bases from J; junction bases left unmatched: 4. Per the germline V gene, CDR1 is SGHDT and CDR2 is YYEEEE. The CDR3 loop spans 14 amino acids. The CDR3 loop is CASSFSGGSYTQYF. In DNA form, the CDR3 reads TGTGCCAGCAGCTTTAGCGGGGGGTCATATACGCAGTATTTT.

This clone was seen once. This chain connects TRBV19 to TRBJ1-6; the match to TRBD1 covers 8 bases. Trimming cost V 10 bases and J 7 bases; bases outside gene matches: 6. Germline V lookup: CDR1 LNHDA, CDR2 SQIVND (reference sequence). CDR3 length: 13 residues. The CDR3 nucleotides are TGTGCCACTCGGGACAGGCCAAATTCACCCCTCCACTTT. This sequence encodes CATRDRPNSPLHF.